This T cell receptor (beta chain) stems from a study of PD-1 blockade in classical Hodgkin lymphoma. Study in general: Each patient was given nivolumab 3 mg/kg through a vein every 2 weeks.

Relapse after autologous stem cell transplantation occurred in every patient, and brentuximab vedotin exposure varied. The method was immunoSEQ multiplex PCR; TCRdb's version includes in-frame clones alone and lacks a portion of them. The repertoire holds approximately 44,000 clones, with over 55% as singletons. Sequenced here: peripheral blood mononuclear cells (PBMCs), sampled at baseline. This receptor was taken from a human donor with classical Hodgkin lymphoma.

CDR3: CASSPGVLAGGHRNNEQFF. In DNA, the CDR3 is TGTGCCAGCAGTCCAGGGGTACTAGCGGGGGGTCACCGAAATAATGAGCAGTTCTTC. The chain couples TRBV6-4 to TRBJ2-1, with TRBD2 matching over 12 bases. CDR1 is MRHNA, CDR2 SNTAGT, per germline. This CDR3 spans 19 amino acids. The ends lost 5 bases at V and 7 bases at J; junction bases unmatched: 18.